Listed below are T cell receptor beta chains from one sample, sequenced in a study of cytomegalovirus exposure and HLA in healthy donors. Assay used: immunoSEQ multiplex PCR; TCRdb lists only in-frame clones, some missing. Of about 170,000 clones listed, about 90% were seen once; the top ten hold roughly 4.2%. Input material: PBMCs. Source of these receptors: a man between 18 and 29 years old in good health and CMV-seropositive. The conserved cysteine and the conserved F or W are not part of the CDR3 here. The order of the fields is J gene, V gene, CDR3 protein.

j_call: TRBJ2-2
v_call: TRBV14
cdr3_aa: ASSQFRNTGELF

j_call: TRBJ2-3
v_call: TRBV9
cdr3_aa: ASSVYDRWEDTQY

j_call: TRBJ2-1
v_call: TRBV28
cdr3_aa: ASSSQGSYNEQF

j_call: TRBJ2-7
v_call: TRBV6-1
cdr3_aa: ASSGGGKSYEQY

j_call: TRBJ2-2
v_call: TRBV6-5
cdr3_aa: ASRRMDRDTGELF

j_call: TRBJ2-1
v_call: TRBV18
cdr3_aa: ASSKPHVREREQF

j_call: TRBJ2-2
v_call: TRBV18
cdr3_aa: ASSPPRSTNTGELF

j_call: TRBJ2-3
v_call: TRBV20-1
cdr3_aa: SASSTDTQY

j_call: TRBJ2-2
v_call: TRBV27
cdr3_aa: ASSYFLAGGVTGELF

j_call: TRBJ1-2
v_call: TRBV6-1
cdr3_aa: ASRRDSVNYGYT

j_call: TRBJ2-7
v_call: TRBV4-1
cdr3_aa: ASSQPLAGGSLSYEQY

j_call: TRBJ2-7
v_call: TRBV2
cdr3_aa: ASRREVGGAYEQY

j_call: TRBJ1-2
v_call: TRBV28
cdr3_aa: ASSSRGRVYGYT

j_call: TRBJ2-4
v_call: TRBV6-1
cdr3_aa: ASTASGSNIQY

j_call: TRBJ2-7
v_call: TRBV6-6
cdr3_aa: ASSERGAYEQY

j_call: TRBJ1-1
v_call: TRBV29-1
cdr3_aa: SGTLRSGTEAF

j_call: TRBJ1-2
v_call: TRBV5-4
cdr3_aa: ASSLVGIWDRRVGGYT